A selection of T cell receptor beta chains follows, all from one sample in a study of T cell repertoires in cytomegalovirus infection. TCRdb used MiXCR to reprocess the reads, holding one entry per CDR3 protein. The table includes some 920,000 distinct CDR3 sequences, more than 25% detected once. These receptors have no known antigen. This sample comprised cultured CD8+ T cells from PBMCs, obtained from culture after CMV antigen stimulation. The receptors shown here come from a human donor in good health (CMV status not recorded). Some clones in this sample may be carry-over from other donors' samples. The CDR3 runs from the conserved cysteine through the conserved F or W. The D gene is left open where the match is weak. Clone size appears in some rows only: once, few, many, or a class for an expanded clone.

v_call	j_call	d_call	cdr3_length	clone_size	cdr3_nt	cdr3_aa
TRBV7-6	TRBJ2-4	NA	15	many	TGTGCCAGCAGCCCCTGGCAGGAGGTCAAAAACATTCAGTACTTC	CASSPWQEVKNIQYF
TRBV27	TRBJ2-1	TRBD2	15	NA	TGTGCCAGCAGTTTATCGACTAGCGGGGGTAGTGAGCAGTTCTTC	CASSLSTSGGSEQFF
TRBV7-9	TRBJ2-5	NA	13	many	TGTGCCAGCAGCCCACGGGGCCAAGAGACCCAGTACTTC	CASSPRGQETQYF
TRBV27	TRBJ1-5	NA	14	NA	TGTGCCAGCAGTGCCCCCGGGGCCAATCAGCCCCAGCATTTT	CASSAPGANQPQHF
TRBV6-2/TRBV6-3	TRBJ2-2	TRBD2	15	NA	TGTGCCAGCAAATGGCTAGCGGGAAACACCGGGGAGCTGTTTTTT	CASKWLAGNTGELFF
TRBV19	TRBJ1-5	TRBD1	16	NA	TGTGCCAGTAGAGCAAGGGTGACAGGGGGCTATCAGCCCCAGCATTTT	CASRARVTGGYQPQHF
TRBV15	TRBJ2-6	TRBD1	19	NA	TGTGCCACCAGCAGAGGGCCGGGACAGGGACGCTCTGAGGCCAACGTCCTGACTTTC	CATSRGPGQGRSEANVLTF
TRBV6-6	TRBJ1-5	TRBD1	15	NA	TGCGCCAGCAGGGGGGGACAGTATAGCAATCAGCCCCAGCATTTT	CASRGGQYSNQPQHF
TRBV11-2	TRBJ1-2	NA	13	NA	TGTGCCAGCAGCCATCCGCAGGGATTTGGCTACACCTTC	CASSHPQGFGYTF
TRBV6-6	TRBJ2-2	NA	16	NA	TGTGCCAGCAGTTCCAAGAGGGACGGCAACACCGGGGAGCTGTTTTTT	CASSSKRDGNTGELFF
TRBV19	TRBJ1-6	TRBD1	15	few	TGTGCCAGTAGTTTCTCGACAGGGGGTTATTCACCCCTCCACTTT	CASSFSTGGYSPLHF
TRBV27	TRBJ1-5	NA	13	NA	TGTGCCAGCAGTATAGGGTCCAGCCGGCCCCAGCATTTT	CASSIGSSRPQHF
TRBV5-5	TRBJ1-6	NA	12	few	TGTGCCAGCAGCCCACCCCTGGAACCCCTCCACTTT	CASSPPLEPLHF
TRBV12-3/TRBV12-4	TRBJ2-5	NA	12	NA	TGTGCGGTAGGGGGGCCCCAAGAGACCCAGTACTTC	CAVGGPQETQYF
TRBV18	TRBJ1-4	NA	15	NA	TGTGCCAGCTCACCAGGGGCTCGGACTAATGAAAAACTGTTTTTT	CASSPGARTNEKLFF
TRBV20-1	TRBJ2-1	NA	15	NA	TGCAGTGCTAGAGATTATGGGTCCAGCTACAATGAGCAGTTCTTC	CSARDYGSSYNEQFF
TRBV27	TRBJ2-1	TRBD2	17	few	TGTGCCAGCAGTCCCCTGGCGGGACTAGTCTCCTACAATGAGCAGTTCTTC	CASSPLAGLVSYNEQFF
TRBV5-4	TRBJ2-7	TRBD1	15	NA	TGTGCCAGCAGCGGAGGACAGGGGTCCGGGGACGAGCAGTACTTC	CASSGGQGSGDEQYF
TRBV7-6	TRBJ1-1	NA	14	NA	TGTGCCAGCAGCTGGGTCCTAGGGGACACTGAAGCTTTCTTT	CASSWVLGDTEAFF
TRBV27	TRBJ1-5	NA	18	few	TGTGCCAGCAGTTTATATTTTGGGGAAGCGGAAGGCAATCAGCCCCAGCATTTT	CASSLYFGEAEGNQPQHF
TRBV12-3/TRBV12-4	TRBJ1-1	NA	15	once	TGTGCCAGCAGTTTAGACGAACACCTGATCACTGAAGCTTTCTTT	CASSLDEHLITEAFF
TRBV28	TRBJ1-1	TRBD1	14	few	TGTGCCAGCAGTGAGGACAGGATGAACACTGAAGCTTTCTTT	CASSEDRMNTEAFF
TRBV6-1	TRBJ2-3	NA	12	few	TGTGCCAGCAGTGAATCAGTTATGACGCAGTATTTT	CASSESVMTQYF
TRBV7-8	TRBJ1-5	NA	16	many	TGTGCCAGCAGCCCGACCTCCTCGGGGGGTAATCAGCCCCAGCATTTT	CASSPTSSGGNQPQHF
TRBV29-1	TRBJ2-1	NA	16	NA	TGCAGCGTTGAAACGGGCGGGGTGGCCTTTGTATATGAGCAGTTCTTC	CSVETGGVAFVYEQFF
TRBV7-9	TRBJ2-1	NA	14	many	TGTGCCAGCAGCTTATCGGTCAGCTACAATGAGCAGTTCTTC	CASSLSVSYNEQFF
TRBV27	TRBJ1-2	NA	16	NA	TGTGCCAGCAGTACACAACAGGGAACGGATCTATATGGCTACACCTTC	CASSTQQGTDLYGYTF
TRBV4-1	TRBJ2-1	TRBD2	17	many	TGCGCCAGCAGCCTTCTACCTAGCGGTGATTCCTACAATGAGCAGTTCTTC	CASSLLPSGDSYNEQFF
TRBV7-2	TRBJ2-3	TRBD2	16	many	TGTGCCAGCAGCTTAGAGTTCAGCGGGGGTTGGGATACGCAGTATTTT	CASSLEFSGGWDTQYF
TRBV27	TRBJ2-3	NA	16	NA	TGTGCCAGCAGTTTATCGGCCTTAACTAGCACAGATACGCAGTATTTT	CASSLSALTSTDTQYF
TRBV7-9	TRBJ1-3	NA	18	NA	TGTGCCAGCAGCTTGGTGGTTACCCAGACTGACTCTGGAAACACCATATATTTT	CASSLVVTQTDSGNTIYF
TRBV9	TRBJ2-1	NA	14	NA	TGTGCCAGCAGCTTTTTTGGCCCGAGCAATGAGCAGTTCTTC	CASSFFGPSNEQFF
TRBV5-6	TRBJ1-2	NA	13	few	TGTGCCAGCAGCCCGGTCCCGGGGGGAGGCTACACCTTC	CASSPVPGGGYTF
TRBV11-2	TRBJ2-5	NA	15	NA	TGTGCCAGCAGCCCCAGTTATGGGGGCCAAGAGACCCAGTACTTC	CASSPSYGGQETQYF
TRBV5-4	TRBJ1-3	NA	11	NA	TGTGCCAGCAGCTCCCCGGGGACCATATATTTT	CASSSPGTIYF
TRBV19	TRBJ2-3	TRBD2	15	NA	TGTGCCAGTAGTGGAGCGGGGGAACGCACAGATACGCAGTATTTT	CASSGAGERTDTQYF
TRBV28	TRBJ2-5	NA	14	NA	TGTGCCAGCAGTCCCCCGGGACGGGAAGAGACCCAGTACTTC	CASSPPGREETQYF
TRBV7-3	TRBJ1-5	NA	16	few	TGTGCCAGCAGCTTAATGGGAACCGTTAGCAATCAGCCCCAGCATTTT	CASSLMGTVSNQPQHF
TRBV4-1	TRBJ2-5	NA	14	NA	TGCGCCAGCAGCCCAGCCCACGGGGAAGAGACCCAGTACTTC	CASSPAHGEETQYF
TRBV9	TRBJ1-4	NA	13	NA	TGTGCCAGCAGCGTAGGACGAGGAGAAAAACTGTTTTTT	CASSVGRGEKLFF
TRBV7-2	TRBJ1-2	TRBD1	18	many	TGTGCCAGCAGCCCACACAGTATCCCCCCGGACAGGGAACGTGGCTACACCTTC	CASSPHSIPPDRERGYTF
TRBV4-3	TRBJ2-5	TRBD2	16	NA	TGCGCCAGCAGCCGGGGACTAGCGGGGAGACAGGAGACCCAGTACTTC	CASSRGLAGRQETQYF
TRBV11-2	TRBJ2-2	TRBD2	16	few	TGTGCCAGCAGCTTCGCGGGGGGCCTGAACACCGGGGAGCTGTTTTTT	CASSFAGGLNTGELFF
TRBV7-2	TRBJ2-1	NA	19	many	TGTGCCAGCAGCTCCGCCCGAGACAGACTAGTAGGCTACTACAATGAGCAGTTCTTC	CASSSARDRLVGYYNEQFF
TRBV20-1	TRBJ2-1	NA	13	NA	TGCAGTGTTTTACCGCTACTGGACAATGAGCAGTTCTTC	CSVLPLLDNEQFF